This entry features one T cell receptor beta chain sequence. The antigen remains unidentified. The data were obtained in a study of cytomegalovirus exposure and HLA in healthy donors. Amplification used 60 Vbeta primers and 13 Jbeta primers. Profiled with immunoSEQ multiplex PCR; TCRdb holds only in-frame clones, not every one. The sample consists of under 200,000 clones, 75% of them appearing once. CDR1 is MNHEY, CDR2 SVGAGI, per germline. Deletions cut 5 bases from V and 0 bases from J, with 14 bases between. The CDR3 is 15 amino acids. Overall study results and limits: Researchers reported that a few CMV-associated chains were confirmed in vitro as CMV antigen-specific.

The J gene is TRBJ2-7, the V gene TRBV6-5; D unclear. Sequencing input: PBMCs. This TCR came from a female donor in good health and CMV-seronegative. The DNA of the CDR3 is TGTGCCAGCAGTGGTTCGGTCCTTAGCTCCTACGAGCAGTACTTC. Encoded protein: CASSGSVLSSYEQYF.